The next 9 T cell receptor beta chains were all read from a single sample in a study of cytomegalovirus exposure and HLA in healthy donors. With 60 Vbeta and 13 Jbeta primers, the PCR was carried out. The table came from immunoSEQ multiplex PCR; TCRdb's copy has only in-frame clones and leaves some out. The sample holds around 150,000 clones, 75% to 90% seen once. The specimen sequenced was PBMCs. These receptors were obtained from a man in his forties or fifties in good health and CMV-seropositive.

The chain has TRBV4-3 and TRBJ2-5; a possible D gene is TRBD1 (6 bases). CDR3 length: 16 amino acids. CDR1 LGHNA and CDR2 YSLEER come from the germline V gene. Trimming cost V 4 bases and J 4 bases, with 19 bases left between them. This CDR3 reads CASSRSPGQTIETQYF. The CDR3 DNA reads as TGCGCCAGCAGCCGGTCGCCAGGACAGACTATAGAGACCCAGTACTTC.

This chain uses TRBV25-1 with TRBJ1-5; unclear D gene. In germline, CDR1 is MGHDK, CDR2 SYGVNS. V lost 4 bases and J lost 7, with 11 bases in between. The CDR3 extends over 13 amino acids. This chain's CDR3 is CASSALHGQPQHF. CDR3 coding DNA: TGTGCCAGCAGTGCCCTCCATGGCCAGCCCCAGCATTTT.

V gene TRBV10-3 combines with J gene TRBJ2-3; 14 nucleotides align to TRBD2. From germline, CDR1 is ENHRY and CDR2 SYGVKD. The CDR3 is 19 residues long. Trimming cost V 11 bases and J 0 bases; bases outside gene matches: 16. The CDR3 DNA is TGTGCCGGAAGGACTAGCGGGGGGTCAACCTCTATTAGCACAGATACGCAGTATTTT. Its translation: CAGRTSGGSTSISTDTQYF.

The chain has TRBV5-6 and TRBJ1-2, with D hard to call. Per germline, CDR1 SGHDT and CDR2 YYEEEE. Trimming removed 0 bases from V and 1 base from J, with 7 bases in between. The CDR3 has 14 residues. The CDR3 here is CASSLELSNYGYTF. The CDR3 DNA sequence: TGTGCCAGCAGCTTGGAGCTGAGTAACTATGGCTACACCTTC.

The V gene is TRBV29-1, the J gene TRBJ1-2; D remains ambiguous. The germline V and J ends were trimmed by 3 bases and 5 bases, with 10 bases remaining between them. Germline CDR1 is SQVTM and CDR2 is ANQGSEA. This CDR3 contains 12 residues. The CDR3 protein is CSVEMHLYGYTF. Here the CDR3 DNA reads TGCAGCGTTGAGATGCACTTATATGGCTACACCTTC.

This chain connects TRBV1 to TRBJ2-3; the table names TRBD2, a call not compared with the DNA. TRBV1 is tagged as a pseudogene. The CDR3 is 17 amino acids. The CDR3 spells CTIGTSGGATSTDTQYF. Written as DNA, the CDR3 is TGCACCATAGGGACTAGCGGGGGGGCGACTAGCACAGATACGCAGTATTTT.

V is TRBV18 and J is TRBJ2-7; 10 positions match TRBD1. The length of the CDR3 is 15 residues. The junction had 8 bases not matched to a gene; V was cut back by 3 bases and J by 6 bases. Germline V gene lookup returns CDR1 KGHSH and CDR2 LQKENI. CDR3 nucleotide sequence: TGTGCCAGCTCACCGGGACAGGGGACAGTCGTCGAGCAGTACTTC. The encoded protein is CASSPGQGTVVEQYF.

The CDR3 loop reads CASREFSNQPQHF. The CDR3 DNA reads TGTGCCAGCAGGGAGTTTAGCAATCAGCCCCAGCATTTT. The chain is built from TRBV6-1 and TRBJ1-5; no clear D gene. Germline-derived CDR1 and CDR2 are MNHNS and SASEGT. V shed 6 bases and J shed 0 bases, with 6 bases lying between them. The CDR3 runs 13 residues.

The gene calls are TRBV6-4 and TRBJ2-5; D is unclear. V was clipped by 8 bases and J by 5 bases, with 12 bases between them. CDR1 MRHNA and CDR2 SNTAGT come from the germline V gene. This CDR3 contains 12 residues. CDR3 DNA: TGTGCCAGCCCCCGGATCAGGGAGACCCAGTACTTC. Translated: CASPRIRETQYF.